Sequencing of this T cell receptor beta chain was carried out in a study of T cells in Graves' hyperthyroidism and ophthalmopathy (dated by TCRdb to the late 2010s). Some background on the complete study: Peripheral blood was collected at initial diagnosis, before any treatment. For training and testing, the roughly 100 patients in the discovery cohort were randomly divided in a 7:3 ratio. The paper reports TCR Vbeta CDR3 sequencing of over 120 peripheral blood samples: 43 ophthalmopathy, under 80 hyperthyroidism and 17 progressor patients. Thyroid tissue and blood T-cell repertoires from about six Graves' hyperthyroidism patients were also compared in the study. To identify distinguishing TCR V-J signatures, a discovery cohort of about 100 patients was used, comprising 43 with Graves' ophthalmopathy and approximately 57 with stable Graves' hyperthyroidism. Prospective prediction of ophthalmopathy was tested in an independent validation cohort of approximately 18 hyperthyroidism patients and some 17 patients who later progressed to ophthalmopathy. After blood sampling, hyperthyroidism patients were treated with methimazole at a starting dose of 30 mg daily, and ophthalmopathy patients were treated with high-dose intravenous methylprednisolone.

The TCR beta CDR3 regions were amplified from the RNA transcripts. The first round of RT-PCR for the TCR CDR3 was performed with the HTBI primer set and the Qiagen OneStep RT-PCR kit. The libraries were constructed in a second round of multiplex PCR and then size-selected and purified. Libraries were sequenced paired-end with 100 bp reads on an Illumina HiSeq2000. As for how the authors treated the data: SOAPnuke was used to process the raw data, throwing out any read that contained adapters or uncalled bases, had a mean Phred below 15, or lacked an exact constant-primer or identifier match. High-quality paired reads were merged with COPE v1.2.5, and unique nucleotide sequences were defined as clonotypes. MiTCR v1.1 was used to align the clonotypes against IMGT TRBV, TRBD and TRBJ reference segments. Only V-J combinations with frequency above 0.0001, covering 99% to 99.2% of repertoires, were analysed. The TCS score was defined as the ratio of F50 (clonal expansion) to E x V (chaos), calculated using BLOSUM62-based TCRdist between CDR3 peptides within each V-J. Welch's t-statistics and random forest reduced 500 to 550 V-J features to roughly 13, which were used in a naive Bayes classifier (R e1071). Using fastp at Q25 and MiXCR, TCRdb reprocessed the public reads and kept productive beta chains. Under each unique CDR3 protein, matching rows form one entry showing the most common genes and DNA. V and J calls and clone size were set by TCRdb, not the authors. The sample contains over 300,000 distinct CDR3 sequences, roughly 13% of them found a single time. Jointly, the top ten make up approximately 11% of the sample.

A few counts support this clonotype. The antigen it binds to is not known. One base away there is no much larger clone; base qualities are not given. What the work shows at the level of the full study, not this receptor alone: Sample size was not statistically predetermined, and blinding of investigators to group allocation was not performed. In validation, progression to ophthalmopathy was predicted by the model with 70.59% sensitivity and roughly 72% specificity, a median of approximately 7.1 months before onset. Ophthalmopathy was separated from stable hyperthyroidism by a 13 V-J signature model, with approximately 85% sensitivity and approximately 81% specificity obtained in cross-validation and 80%/75% obtained in testing. Most expanded thyroid clonotypes (frequency above 0.001) were also detected in blood, a finding suggesting that blood repertoires may reflect thyroid immune responses.

A patient counted as having stable Graves' hyperthyroidism if no progression to ophthalmopathy occurred over 18 months of follow-up. Hyperthyroidism patients were newly diagnosed, with disease duration under 2 months, and aged 18 to 65 years. Patients with uncontrolled infections, other autoimmune diseases, pregnancy or lactation were excluded. Diagnoses relied on clinical symptoms, serum thyroxine and TRAb, thyroid ultrasound and orbital computed tomography. Ficoll-Paque density gradient centrifugation was used to isolate PBMCs from around 10 ml of fresh peripheral blood. Total RNA was extracted with Trizol reagent, and quality was checked on an Agilent 2100 Bioanalyzer. This clonotype was obtained from a woman aged 55 to 70 with Graves' hyperthyroidism. Input material: blood.

The CDR3 protein: CASRTQRLGGSDTQYF. The base sequence is TGTGCCAGCAGAACCCAAAGGCTAGGAGGGTCAGATACGCAGTATTTT. The rearranged segments are TRBV6-1 and TRBJ2-3; a tentative D match to TRBD2 spans 6 bases. V loses 6 bases, J loses 4 bases, and the germline ends lie 20 bases apart. CDR1 MNHNS and CDR2 SASEGT were looked up in the germline V gene. The CDR3 runs 16 residues from the cysteine to the phenylalanine. Only the CDR3 part of the read is kept: 48 bases, read in frame from the first base.